This TCR beta chain was retrieved from a study of radiation and T cells in renal cell carcinoma. For the study at large: Nephrectomy followed 15 Gy stereotactic body radiation by 4 weeks. Study-level findings and limits: From baseline, blood top tumor clonotypes peaked at 2 weeks post-radiation. Pretreatment tumor biopsies were lacking, so baseline clonotypes are unknown.

Time point here: baseline pretreatment blood. Noted treatment: 15 Gy SBRT to primary tumor, nephrectomy 4 weeks later. Sequencing was performed with immunoSEQ multiplex PCR; in TCRdb, only in-frame clones are kept and a portion is missing. Of 110,000 to 150,000 clones listed, around four fifths are singletons. V dropped 3 bases and J dropped 5; count of bases not matched to a gene: 10. CDR1 is LNHDA, CDR2 SQIVND, per germline (reference sequence). This CDR3 has 17 amino acids. With regard to this clone: Its antigen is as yet unknown.

Material: blood, obtained from a patient whose treatment included radiotherapy and nephrectomy. The chain couples TRBV19 to TRBJ2-3; 11 bases line up with TRBD2. This TCR was sampled from a woman aged 45-59 years with renal cell carcinoma. The CDR3: CASSIQLAGAVGDTQYF. The CDR3, as DNA: TGTGCCAGTAGTATCCAACTAGCGGGAGCCGTGGGAGATACGCAGTATTTT.